These T cell receptor beta chains were read from a single sample in a study of pediatric ulcerative colitis. Produced via immunoSEQ multiplex PCR; TCRdb's table is partial and in-frame only. The table lists more than 40,000 clones, 78% of them singletons, with 3% to 4.5% in the top ten. Sequenced material: gut tissue. The receptor source for this set is a girl aged 5 to 17 with moderate ulcerative colitis. Each CDR3 is given with its conserved first and last residue. The D gene is left open where the match is weak. Clone size is not always given. Where it is, it says once, few, many or a class for expanded clones.

len | j_gene | d_gene | abundance | v_gene | CDR3aa | CDR3nt
13 | TRBJ2-5 | . | once | TRBV11-2 | CARDGPPGETQYF | TGTGCCAGGGATGGGCCCCCTGGGGAGACCCAGTACTTC
15 | TRBJ2-3 | TRBD2 | few | TRBV10-3 | CAVRRGGLAGDTQYF | TGTGCCGTCCGACGGGGGGGACTAGCGGGAGATACGCAGTATTTT
16 | TRBJ2-1 | TRBD1 | . | TRBV18 | CASSRSMDRGTYEQFF | TGTGCCAGCTCACGGTCCATGGACAGGGGGACCTATGAGCAGTTCTTC
14 | TRBJ1-2 | . | . | TRBV29-1 | CSVREAGRIYGYTF | TGCAGCGTGCGGGAGGCAGGTAGAATCTATGGCTACACCTTC
13 | TRBJ1-2 | . | . | TRBV2 | CASSSGEALGYTF | TGTGCCAGCAGTTCCGGGGAGGCCCTGGGCTACACCTTC
16 | TRBJ1-3 | TRBD1 | few | TRBV5-1 | CASSPQPGTAINTIYF | TGCGCCAGCAGCCCCCAACCCGGGACAGCGATAAACACCATATATTTT
14 | TRBJ1-5 | . | few | TRBV6-4 | CASSGRGSNQPQHF | TGTGCCAGCAGTGGAAGGGGTAGCAATCAGCCCCAGCATTTT
15 | TRBJ1-5 | . | . | TRBV7-9 | CASSLSVGINQPQHF | TGTGCCAGCAGCTTAAGCGTCGGGATTAATCAGCCCCAGCATTTT
14 | TRBJ2-5 | . | . | TRBV19 | CASKNRGSGETQYF | TGTGCCAGTAAAAATAGGGGGTCCGGAGAGACCCAGTACTTC
12 | TRBJ1-2 | . | few | TRBV19 | CASSPQGKGYTF | TGTGCCAGTAGTCCTCAGGGGAAGGGCTACACCTTC
15 | TRBJ2-1 | . | few | TRBV5-1 | CASSLDGGLYNEQFF | TGCGCCAGCAGCTTGGACGGCGGTCTCTACAATGAGCAGTTCTTC
15 | TRBJ2-1 | TRBD2 | . | TRBV10-3 | CAMAPGTSGTNEQFF | TGTGCCATGGCACCCGGGACTAGCGGGACTAATGAGCAGTTCTTC
15 | TRBJ2-3 | . | . | TRBV5-1 | CASSPVGGAPDTQYF | TGCGCCAGCAGCCCGGTAGGGGGGGCCCCAGATACGCAGTATTTT
13 | TRBJ2-3 | . | . | TRBV7-6 | CASSLQGKDTQYF | TGTGCCAGCAGCTTACAGGGAAAAGATACGCAGTATTTT
15 | TRBJ2-7 | . | . | TRBV5-1 | CASSLAGESSYEQYF | TGCGCCAGCAGCTTGGCGGGGGAAAGCTCCTACGAGCAGTACTTC
14 | TRBJ1-1 | . | few | TRBV5-1 | CASSPEPPNTEAFF | TGCGCCAGCAGCCCCGAGCCCCCGAACACTGAAGCTTTCTTT
14 | TRBJ1-4 | . | . | TRBV6-1 | CASTPSATNEKLFF | TGTGCCAGCACACCGAGTGCAACTAATGAAAAACTGTTTTTT
13 | TRBJ2-5 | . | . | TRBV7-6 | CASSLTAPETQYF | TGTGCCAGCAGCTTAACAGCCCCGGAGACCCAGTACTTC
15 | TRBJ2-3 | TRBD2 | . | TRBV6-1 | CATRLAGGLTDTQYF | TGTGCCACCCGACTAGCGGGAGGGCTCACAGATACGCAGTATTTT
15 | TRBJ1-5 | . | . | TRBV28 | CASSGGPEFYQPQHF | TGTGCCAGCAGCGGAGGACCCGAATTCTATCAGCCCCAGCATTTT
17 | TRBJ2-3 | TRBD2 | . | TRBV4-3 | CASSRDLTSGSTDTQYF | TGCGCCAGCAGCCGAGATTTGACTAGCGGGAGCACAGATACGCAGTATTTT
13 | TRBJ1-5 | TRBD1 | . | TRBV29-1 | CSVRTGEDQPQHF | TGCAGCGTTCGAACAGGGGAGGATCAGCCCCAGCATTTT
16 | TRBJ1-2 | TRBD1 | . | TRBV7-2 | CASSLRIQDRGYGYTF | TGTGCCAGCAGCCTAAGAATACAGGACAGGGGCTATGGCTACACCTTC
15 | TRBJ2-2 | . | . | TRBV29-1 | CSVVEWDINTGELFF | TGCAGCGTCGTCGAATGGGACATAAACACCGGGGAGCTGTTTTTT
15 | TRBJ2-1 | . | . | TRBV4-2 | CASSQGDSWDNEQFF | TGTGCCAGCAGCCAAGGAGACAGTTGGGACAATGAGCAGTTCTTC
12 | TRBJ1-4 | . | . | TRBV28 | CASSFAGEKLFF | TGTGCCAGCAGTTTTGCGGGAGAAAAACTGTTTTTT
13 | TRBJ1-6 | . | . | TRBV4-1 | CASSQDEGIPLHF | TGCGCCAGCAGCCAAGATGAGGGCATACCCCTCCACTTT
15 | TRBJ2-1 | . | . | TRBV19 | CASSFLGERGPGQFF | TGTGCCAGTAGTTTCTTAGGTGAGAGGGGTCCGGGCCAGTTCTTC
15 | TRBJ1-2 | . | . | TRBV9 | CASSFTGSRDYGYTF | TGTGCCAGCAGTTTCACAGGGTCTCGGGACTATGGCTACACCTTC
15 | TRBJ2-7 | TRBD1 | few | TRBV7-6 | CASSLGQGKGYEQYF | TGTGCCAGCAGCTTAGGACAGGGTAAAGGGTACGAGCAGTACTTC
17 | TRBJ1-3 | . | . | TRBV2 | CASRLPRTLSSGNTIYF | TGTGCCAGCAGGCTCCCTCGAACCCTTTCGTCTGGAAACACCATATATTTT
17 | TRBJ1-3 | TRBD1 | . | TRBV7-9 | CASSRGTALISGNTIYF | TGTGCCAGCAGCCGCGGGACAGCCCTTATCTCTGGAAACACCATATATTTT
13 | TRBJ1-1 | . | few | TRBV18 | CASSLSGDTEAFF | TGTGCCAGCTCACTCTCAGGGGACACTGAAGCTTTCTTT
14 | TRBJ2-7 | . | few | TRBV27 | CASSLGRASYEQYF | TGTGCCAGCAGTTTGGGACGGGCAAGCTACGAGCAGTACTTC
15 | TRBJ1-5 | . | few | TRBV5-1 | CASSLDGSPNQPQHF | TGCGCCAGCAGCTTGGATGGGTCCCCTAATCAGCCCCAGCATTTT
15 | TRBJ1-5 | . | . | TRBV7-2 | CASSLGATLFQPQHF | TGTGCCAGCAGCTTAGGGGCTACTCTATTTCAGCCCCAGCATTTT
12 | TRBJ1-1 | TRBD1 | once | TRBV25-1 | CASGRGLSEAFF | TGTGCCTCGGGCAGGGGGCTTTCTGAAGCTTTCTTT
15 | TRBJ1-1 | . | . | TRBV6-6 | CASSYSIPGDTEAFF | TGTGCCAGCAGTTACTCTATCCCTGGGGACACTGAAGCTTTCTTT
15 | TRBJ1-3 | . | . | TRBV19 | CASRGGHWSGNTIYF | TGTGCCAGTAGAGGAGGACACTGGTCTGGAAACACCATATATTTT
15 | TRBJ2-7 | TRBD2 | once | TRBV7-2 | CASSNLAGGPGEQYF | TGTGCCAGCAGCAACTTAGCGGGGGGGCCGGGTGAGCAGTACTTC
15 | TRBJ1-2 | TRBD1 | . | TRBV19 | CASRTAGQGNYGYTF | TGTGCCAGTAGAACCGCCGGACAGGGTAACTATGGCTACACCTTC
14 | TRBJ2-2 | . | once | TRBV6-1 | CASREYRDTGELFF | TGTGCCAGCAGGGAATACAGGGACACCGGGGAGCTGTTTTTT
14 | TRBJ1-1 | . | . | TRBV11-1 | CASSLLRVNTEAFF | TGTGCCAGCAGCTTACTGAGGGTGAACACTGAAGCTTTCTTT
15 | TRBJ1-4 | . | . | TRBV5-1 | CASSFLGALNEKLFF | TGCGCCAGCAGCTTTTTGGGGGCACTTAATGAAAAACTGTTTTTT
16 | TRBJ1-1 | . | . | TRBV18 | CASSPVGAGMNTEAFF | TGTGCCAGCTCACCGGTCGGGGCTGGTATGAACACTGAAGCTTTCTTT
15 | TRBJ2-3 | . | . | TRBV27 | CASSSRPSLLDTQYF | TGTGCCAGCAGTTCCAGACCAAGCTTACTAGATACGCAGTATTTT
14 | TRBJ1-5 | . | . | TRBV7-2 | CASSSDSEYQPQHF | TGTGCCAGCAGCTCGGACAGTGAATATCAGCCCCAGCATTTT
11 | TRBJ2-2 | . | once | TRBV20-1 | CSATYTGELFF | TGCAGTGCTACTTACACCGGGGAGCTGTTTTTT
13 | TRBJ2-5 | . | . | TRBV7-9 | CVSKQGWRETQYF | TGTGTCAGCAAACAAGGATGGCGGGAGACCCAGTACTTC
19 | TRBJ2-3 | TRBD2 | . | TRBV6-4 | CASSELAGGLTYRTDTQYF | TGTGCCAGCAGTGAACTAGCGGGAGGCCTTACGTACCGCACAGATACGCAGTATTTT
11 | TRBJ2-7 | . | . | TRBV30 | CAWSEPYEQYF | TGTGCCTGGAGTGAGCCCTACGAGCAGTACTTC
15 | TRBJ1-5 | . | few | TRBV30 | CAWSEGSGVGQPQHF | TGTGCCTGGAGTGAAGGTTCAGGGGTCGGTCAGCCCCAGCATTTT
13 | TRBJ1-2 | . | . | TRBV5-1 | CASSLEGSGGYTF | TGCGCCAGCAGCTTGGAGGGTTCTGGCGGCTACACCTTC
14 | TRBJ2-5 | TRBD1 | . | TRBV6-1 | CASSGYRGRETQYF | TGTGCCAGCAGTGGGTACAGGGGGCGAGAGACCCAGTACTTC
16 | TRBJ2-4 | . | . | TRBV21-1 | CASSKLDDSGLNIQYF | TGTGCCAGCAGCAAGCTTGATGACAGTGGGTTAAACATTCAGTACTTC
16 | TRBJ2-3 | . | . | TRBV15 | CATSPVQSSGTDTQYF | TGTGCCACCAGCCCCGTTCAGTCATCCGGCACAGATACGCAGTATTTT
15 | TRBJ2-5 | TRBD2 | . | TRBV28 | CASSRGGGSVVFQYF | TGTGCCAGCAGTCGAGGCGGGGGGAGCGTGGTGTTCCAGTACTTC
12 | TRBJ1-1 | . | few | TRBV6-5 | CASSYNGQEAFF | TGTGCCAGCAGTTACAACGGACAAGAAGCTTTCTTT
15 | TRBJ1-5 | TRBD1 | few | TRBV18 | CASSPGQGIAQPQHF | TGTGCCAGCTCACCGGGACAGGGAATCGCGCAGCCCCAGCATTTT
14 | TRBJ2-2 | TRBD2 | . | TRBV7-2 | CATGSGAGTGELFF | TGTGCCACCGGAAGCGGGGCGGGGACCGGGGAGCTGTTTTTT